Presented here are 21 T cell receptor beta chains from one specimen sequenced in a study of T cell clonality in common variable immunodeficiency. These TCRs' antigens remain unknown. Produced via immunoSEQ multiplex PCR; TCRdb's table is partial and in-frame only. Listed for the sample are roughly 42,000 clones, none seen a single time. Findings and caveats of the study: Common variable immunodeficiency TCR beta sequences reportedly had fewer deletions and N-nucleotide insertions.

Specimen: peripheral blood mononuclear cells. All receptors derive from a human donor with common variable immunodeficiency.

In this sample, this clone turned up a few times. The CDR3 is CASSVSGASTDTQYF. The covered CDR3 bases are TGTGCCAGCAGTGTTAGCGGAGCTAGCACAGATACG. The rearrangement links TRBV6-1 to TRBJ2-3; possible D gene TRBD2, 6 bases. The read terminates 3 residues ahead of where the CDR3 ends, so the germline J gene completes it. The CDR3 is 15 amino acids. CDR1 is MNHNS and CDR2 is SASEGT in the germline V gene. V dropped 4 bases and J dropped 0 bases, with 11 bases sitting between them.

Only a few counts were recorded for this clone. The CDR3 end is not reached by the read, which stops 3 residues before it; the germline J gene fills it in. The genes are TRBV30 and TRBJ1-1; no clear D. This CDR3 is 15 amino acids long. The germline CDR1 and CDR2 sequences are GTSNPN and SVGIG (reference sequence). Trimming removed 0 bases at V and 1 base at J, with 12 bases between. This chain's CDR3 is CAWSVLGGGNTEAFF. The sequenced part of the CDR3 DNA is TGTGCCTGGAGTGTACTTGGTGGCGGGAACACTGAA.

This clone was counted a few times. Sequencing ends 3 residues short of the CDR3 end; the germline J gene provides the rest. The chain couples TRBV20-1 to TRBJ2-1; TRBD2 aligns across 7 bases. The germline CDR1 and CDR2 sequences are DFQATT and SNEGSKA (reference sequence). The CDR3 spans 16 residues. Germline trimming cut 1 base from V and 3 bases from J; bases unmatched to any gene: 9. Incomplete CDR3 DNA: TGCAGTGCTAGAGCGAAGTCTAGCGGCTTCTACAATGAG. It translates to CSARAKSSGFYNE. The entire CDR3 protein is CSARAKSSGFYNEQFF.

This clone was detected only a few times. The CDR3 is cut off 3 residues early in the read; its end comes from the germline J gene. The V and J genes are TRBV7-2 and TRBJ1-1, with a weak D call TRBD1 (5 bases). The CDR3 has 15 residues. Trimming pared 5 bases from V and 0 bases from J, leaving 13 bases between. CDR1 is SGHTA and CDR2 is FQGNSA in the germline V gene. The CDR3 loop is CASSLRGDLNTEAFF. The covered CDR3 bases are TGTGCCAGCAGCCTGCGAGGGGACTTGAACACTGAA.

Concerning this clone: Sequencing ends 3 residues short of the CDR3 end; the germline J gene provides the rest. The gene calls are TRBV6-1 and TRBJ2-1, with unresolved D. Trimming removed 4 bases from V and 3 bases from J, with 10 bases in between. Germline V gene data show CDR1 as MNHNS and CDR2 as SASEGT. The CDR3 covers 14 residues. The sequenced CDR3 bases are TGTGCCAGCAGTGGGAAGCCTAGCTACAATGAG. It encodes CASSGKPSYNE. The CDR3 as a whole reads CASSGKPSYNEQFF.

As concerns this clone: The read comes to an end 3 residues before the CDR3 does, leaving the germline J gene to fill in the end. The chain joins TRBV7-9 to TRBJ1-2; D gene ambiguous. This CDR3 is built from 13 residues. The germline V and J ends were trimmed by 2 bases and 1 base, with 5 bases remaining between them. Germline CDR1 and CDR2: SEHNR and FQNEAQ (reference sequence). The CDR3 is CASSLRVNYGYTF. Partial CDR3 DNA: TGTGCCAGCAGCTTACGGGTTAACTATGGC.

This clone was counted many times. CDR3 region: CASSLSGQTRTDTQYF. CDR3 DNA (partial): TGTGCCAGCAGCTTGTCCGGACAGACCCGCACAGATACG. The chain has TRBV7-6 and TRBJ2-3, with TRBD1 as a possible D gene (6 bases). The read halts 3 residues ahead of the CDR3 end, with the missing end drawn from the germline J gene. This CDR3 contains 16 residues. V was clipped by 3 bases and J by 1 base, with 14 bases between them. CDR1 is SGHVS, CDR2 FNYEAQ, per germline.

With respect to this clone: The read finishes 3 residues shy of the CDR3 end, and the germline J gene is used to complete it. The chain combines TRBV7-9 with TRBJ2-3, with 7 positions matching TRBD2. V dropped 5 bases and J dropped 6; count of bases not matched to a gene: 11. Germline loops: CDR1 SEHNR, CDR2 FQNEAQ (reference sequence). The length of the CDR3 is 15 residues. CDR3 sequence reads: CASSLGGGTVDTQYF. The DNA read from the CDR3 is TGTGCCAGCAGCCTTGGGGGGGGGACTGTCGATACG. The entire variable domain, with the rest obtained from reference TRBV7-9 and TRBJ2-3, is as follows: DTGVSQNPRHKITKRGQNVTFRCDPISEHNRLYWYRQTLGQGPEFLTYFQNEAQLEKSRLLSDRFSAERPKGSFSTLEIQRTEQGDSAMYLCASSLGGGTVDTQYFGPGTRLTVL.

This clone was seen many times. With the read ending 3 residues before the CDR3 end, the germline J gene is used to fill in that end. V and J are TRBV20-1 and TRBJ2-2; D may be TRBD2 (5 bases). Trimming took 0 bases from V and 7 from J, leaving 12 bases between them. The germline V gene encodes CDR1 DFQATT and CDR2 SNEGSKA (reference sequence). The CDR3 totals 14 residues. Incomplete CDR3 DNA: TGCAGTGCTAGAGATCTTTCTAGCAGCGGGGAG. It codes for CSARDLSSSGE. Given in full, the CDR3 is CSARDLSSSGELFF.

Only a few counts were recorded for this clone. The CDR3 end is not reached by the read, which stops 3 residues before it; the germline J gene fills it in. This chain links TRBV19 with TRBJ1-2, with 8 nucleotides matching TRBD1. Germline lookup yields CDR1 LNHDA and CDR2 SQIVND (reference sequence). This CDR3 region has 15 residues. V was pared by 4 bases and J by 4 bases, with 8 bases of the junction left unmatched. The CDR3 bases that were read are TGTGCCAGTAGTACACCAGGGGGCGGTGGCTATGGC. It yields the protein CASSTPGGGGYG. The full CDR3 protein is CASSTPGGGGYGYTF.

This clone occurred a few times. The observed sequence ends 3 residues before the CDR3 terminus, with the missing tail filled in from the germline J gene. This chain links TRBV19 with TRBJ1-2; 7 nucleotides line up with TRBD1. The V gene's germline CDR1 is LNHDA and CDR2 SQIVND (reference sequence). The CDR3 spans 14 residues. V trimming: 7 bases; J trimming: 5 bases; junction bases outside the gene matches: 10. The CDR3 sequence: CASTYTGTAYGYTF. CDR3 DNA (partial): TGTGCCAGTACCTATACCGGGACAGCTTATGGC.

Ten or more counts support this clone. The missing CDR3 end, 3 residues past where the read stops, is filled in from the germline J gene. The rearrangement links TRBV18 to TRBJ2-7; 11 bases are a match to TRBD2. Germline V gene lookup returns CDR1 KGHSH and CDR2 LQKENI. The CDR3 extends over 15 amino acids. V shed 5 bases, J shed 6 bases, and the junction held 9 bases outside the gene matches. This chain's CDR3 is CASSTTSGVIVEQYF. CDR3 DNA (partial): TGTGCCAGCTCAACGACTAGCGGGGTTATCGTCGAG.

Points on this clone: The read halts 3 residues ahead of the CDR3 end, with the missing end drawn from the germline J gene. The V call is TRBV11-3, the J call TRBJ2-1; 9 bases line up with TRBD1. The CDR3 length is 15 residues. The germline V gene encodes CDR1 SGHNT and CDR2 YENEEA. V was clipped by 9 bases and J by 5 bases; unmatched bases: 11. CDR3 DNA, as far as it was read: TGTGCCAGTGGACCGGGACAGGGACCGAACAATGAG. Protein sequence: CASGPGQGPNNE. The CDR3 as a whole reads CASGPGQGPNNEQFF.

This clone was seen repeatedly, ten times or more. The sequence runs out 3 residues before the end of the CDR3; the remainder is reconstructed from the germline J gene. This chain links TRBV19 with TRBJ2-7; 9 bases are shared with TRBD1. This CDR3 has 17 residues. The ends lost 0 bases at V and 2 bases at J; junction bases unmatched: 8. The germline V gene has CDR1 LNHDA and CDR2 SQIVND (reference sequence). CDR3 region: CASSIDAGQGITYEQYF. CDR3 bases read: TGTGCCAGTAGTATAGATGCGGGACAGGGTATTACCTACGAG.

This clone was seen repeatedly, ten times or more. The CDR3 end lies 3 residues beyond the end of the read and is filled in from the germline J gene. J is TRBJ2-1 and V is TRBV19; a weak D match, TRBD2 (6 bases). The germline CDR1 and CDR2 sequences are LNHDA and SQIVND (reference sequence). V was cut by 3 bases and J by 3 bases, with 9 bases left in between. The CDR3 spans 14 residues. Here the CDR3 reads CASSIGGDYNEQFF. Incomplete CDR3 DNA: TGTGCCAGTAGTATCGGGGGTGACTACAATGAG. Full variable domain (missing parts from reference TRBV19 and TRBJ2-1): DGGITQSPKYLFRKEGQNVTLSCEQNLNHDAMYWYRQDPGQGLRLIYYSQIVNDFQKGDIAEGYSVSREKKESFPLTVTSAQKNPTAFYLCASSIGGDYNEQFFGPGTRLTVL.

Notes on this clone: The read halts 3 residues ahead of the CDR3 end, with the missing end drawn from the germline J gene. This chain links TRBV7-8 with TRBJ2-5; possibly TRBD1 or TRBD2 for D (5 bases each). Germline lookup yields CDR1 SGHVS and CDR2 FQNEAQ. With 7 bases removed from V and 5 bases from J, the gap between germline ends came to 17 bases. This CDR3 has 14 residues. CDR3 amino acids: CASKRGTSHETQYF. CDR3 DNA, as far as it was read: TGTGCCAGCAAGAGGGGAACTTCTCATGAGACC.

In the case of this clone: The read stops 3 residues short of the end of the CDR3; the missing end is completed from the germline J gene. V is TRBV19 and J is TRBJ2-2; D unclear. The CDR3 contains 14 residues. CDR1 and CDR2 (germline): LNHDA, SQIVND (reference sequence). V dropped 7 bases and J dropped 2 bases, with 11 bases sitting between them. The covered CDR3 bases are TGTGCCAGTACAATCGGCGGAAACACCGGGGAG. Translating it yields CASTIGGNTGE. The complete CDR3 reads CASTIGGNTGELFF.

This clone was recorded a few times. Read data end 3 residues before the CDR3 end; the end is taken from the germline J gene. V gene TRBV19 combines with J gene TRBJ1-6; D not certain. Germline V CDR1 and CDR2: LNHDA, SQIVND (reference sequence). V was trimmed by 3 bases and J by 7 bases, leaving 10 bases between them. The CDR3 is 14 residues long. The sequenced part of the CDR3 DNA is TGTGCCAGTAGTATGGGCGAAGGCAATTCACCC. Protein sequence: CASSMGEGNSP. The entire CDR3 sequence reads CASSMGEGNSPLHF.

This clone was recorded many times. The read ends 3 residues shy of where the CDR3 ends; the end is completed using the germline J gene. The rearrangement links TRBV20-1 to TRBJ2-7, with 8 bases aligning to TRBD2. V was clipped by 6 bases and J by 0 bases; unmatched bases: 7. This CDR3 region has 14 residues. Per the germline V gene, CDR1 is DFQATT and CDR2 is SNEGSKA (reference sequence). The CDR3 sequence: CSAQIAGFSYEQYF. CDR3 DNA (partial): TGCAGTGCCCAAATAGCGGGATTCTCCTACGAG.

Remarks on this clone: Read data end 3 residues before the CDR3 end; the end is taken from the germline J gene. The V and J genes are TRBV19 and TRBJ2-7; TRBD1 matches at 10 bases. Germline loops: CDR1 LNHDA, CDR2 SQIVND (reference sequence). V lost 6 bases, J lost 3 bases, and 11 bases stayed unmatched. CDR3 length equals 16 residues. The CDR3 DNA, read in part, is TGTGCCAGTAGCATAACCGGGACAGGGGTCCACTACGAG. Translated: CASSITGTGVHYE. The CDR3 as a whole reads CASSITGTGVHYEQYF.

On this clone: The read ends 3 residues early relative to the CDR3; the germline J gene fills the gap. The chain is built from TRBV29-1 and TRBJ2-7; 12 nucleotides line up with TRBD2. Germline assignment: CDR1 SQVTM and CDR2 ANQGSEA. The CDR3 is made up of 13 amino acids. The trim removed 6 bases at V and 4 bases at J, leaving 4 bases unmatched. CDR3 loop: CSVRTSGTYEQYF. The part of the CDR3 DNA that was read is TGCAGCGTCCGGACTAGCGGGACTTACGAG.